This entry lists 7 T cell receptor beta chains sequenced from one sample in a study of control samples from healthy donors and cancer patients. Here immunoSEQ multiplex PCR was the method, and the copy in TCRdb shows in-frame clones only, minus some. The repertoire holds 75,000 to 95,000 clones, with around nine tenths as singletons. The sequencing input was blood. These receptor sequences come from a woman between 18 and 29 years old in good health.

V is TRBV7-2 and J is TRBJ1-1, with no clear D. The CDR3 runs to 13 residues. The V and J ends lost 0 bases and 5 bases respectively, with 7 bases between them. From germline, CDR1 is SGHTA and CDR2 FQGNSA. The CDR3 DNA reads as TGTGCCAGCAGCTTAGCGCCAGCTACTGAAGCTTTCTTT. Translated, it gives CASSLAPATEAFF.

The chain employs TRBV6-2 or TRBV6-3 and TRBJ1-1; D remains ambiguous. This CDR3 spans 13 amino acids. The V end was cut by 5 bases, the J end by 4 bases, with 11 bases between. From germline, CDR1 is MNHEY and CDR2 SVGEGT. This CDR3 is CASSARMGTEAFF. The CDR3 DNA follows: TGTGCCAGCAGTGCCAGGATGGGCACTGAAGCTTTCTTT.

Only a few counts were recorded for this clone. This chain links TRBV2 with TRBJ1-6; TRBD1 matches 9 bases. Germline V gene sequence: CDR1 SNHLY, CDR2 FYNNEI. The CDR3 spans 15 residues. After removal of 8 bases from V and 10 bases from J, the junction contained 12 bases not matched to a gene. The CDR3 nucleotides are TGTGCCAGCCGTATTACCGGACAGGGGTCCTCACCCCTCCACTTT. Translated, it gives CASRITGQGSSPLHF. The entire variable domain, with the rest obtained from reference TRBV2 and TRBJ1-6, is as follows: EPEVTQTPSHQVTQMGQEVILRCVPISNHLYFYWYRQILGQKVEFLVSFYNNEISEKSEIFDDQFSVERPDGSNFTLKIRSTKLEDSAMYFCASRITGQGSSPLHFGNGTRLTVT.

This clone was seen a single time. The CDR3 is CASRVRGKSSYNSPLHF. The CDR3 DNA reads TGTGCCAGCAGGGTACGGGGAAAGAGCTCCTATAATTCACCCCTCCACTTT. V gene TRBV28 combines with J gene TRBJ1-6, with D hard to call. CDR3 length: 17 amino acids. From germline, CDR1 is MDHEN and CDR2 SYDVKM. V lost 6 bases, J lost 0 bases, and 15 bases lay in between.

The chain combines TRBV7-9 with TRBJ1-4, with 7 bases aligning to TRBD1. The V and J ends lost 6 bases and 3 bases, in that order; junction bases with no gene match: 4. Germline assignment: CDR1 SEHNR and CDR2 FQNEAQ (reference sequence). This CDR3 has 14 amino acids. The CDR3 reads CASSQQGSNEKLFF. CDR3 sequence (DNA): TGTGCCAGCAGTCAACAGGGGTCTAATGAAAAACTGTTTTTT.

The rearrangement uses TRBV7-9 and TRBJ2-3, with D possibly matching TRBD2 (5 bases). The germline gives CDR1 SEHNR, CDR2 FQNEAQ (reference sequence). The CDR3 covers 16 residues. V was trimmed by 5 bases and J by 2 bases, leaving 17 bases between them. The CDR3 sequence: CASSVTDLDYTDTQYF. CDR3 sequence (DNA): TGTGCCAGCAGCGTCACAGATTTAGACTACACAGATACGCAGTATTTT.

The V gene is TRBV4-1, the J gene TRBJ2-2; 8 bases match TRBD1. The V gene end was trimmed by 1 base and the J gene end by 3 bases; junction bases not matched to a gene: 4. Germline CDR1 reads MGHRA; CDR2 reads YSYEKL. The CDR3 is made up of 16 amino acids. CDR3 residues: CASSQVGQGYTGELFF. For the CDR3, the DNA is TGCGCCAGCAGCCAAGTTGGACAGGGATACACCGGGGAGCTGTTTTTT.